One T cell receptor beta chain is described in this entry. Its antigen is not identified. The CDR3 runs to 13 residues. The germline V gene has CDR1 WSHSY and CDR2 SAAADI. The V and J ends lost 3 bases and 6 bases respectively, with 9 bases between them. This entry comes from a study of cytomegalovirus exposure and HLA in healthy donors. Findings and caveats of the study: Analysis was carried out at a later point, and it linked a missense DCLRE1C variant to TCR beta V- and J-gene trimming. The authors enumerated over 150 TCR beta chains as linked to cytomegalovirus. Among TCR sequences, most were rare, though some public TCRs appeared in many donors.

The PCR employed 60 Vbeta primers together with 13 Jbeta primers. Produced via immunoSEQ multiplex PCR; TCRdb's table is partial and in-frame only. The profile covers some 150,000 clones, with 78% appearing a single time and 2.8% taken by the ten largest. The TCR was taken from a male donor in good health and CMV-seronegative. The sequenced sample was PBMCs. The genes are TRBV10-2 and TRBJ1-5, with D uncertain. As DNA, the CDR3 is TGCGCCAGCAGTGAATATAAGCGTCAGCCCCAGCATTTT. It specifies CASSEYKRQPQHF.